Listed below are T cell receptor beta chains from one sample, sequenced in a study of human T cells and chemical hapten exposure. MiXCR, applied by TCRdb to the RACE reads, yields one record per CDR3 protein. The profile shows 300,000 to 450,000 distinct CDR3 sequences, around 4.8% of them singletons. Sequenced here: whole blood, sampled in connection with sensitization to the hapten diphenylcyclopropenone (DPC). Receptors were obtained from a woman aged 45 to 65 with alopecia areata. Some clones in this sample may be carry-over from other donors' samples. Each CDR3 is given with its conserved first and last residue. D genes are given only for firm matches. Only some rows state a clone size, as once, few, many or a class for expanded clones.

d_gene	abundance	v_gene	j_gene	CDR3nt	CDR3aa
TRBD1	.	TRBV11-2	TRBJ1-5	TGTGCCAGCAGCCTTCTGATGGGACAGGGGCGAAATCAGCCCCAGCATTTT	CASSLLMGQGRNQPQHF
.	few	TRBV15	TRBJ2-3	TGTGCCACCGTAGGGGGGAGCACAGATACGCAGTATTTT	CATVGGSTDTQYF
.	many	TRBV7-2	TRBJ2-5	TGTGCCAGCAGCCTCGGGGTTCAAGAGACCCAGTACTTC	CASSLGVQETQYF
.	many	TRBV9	TRBJ2-3	TGTGCCAGCGGGGTCGCCGATACGCAGTATTTT	CASGVADTQYF
.	few	TRBV5-1	TRBJ2-1	TGCGCCAGCAGCACTACTCAAGGGTACAATGAGCAGTTCTTC	CASSTTQGYNEQFF
.	few	TRBV10-3	TRBJ2-7	TGTGCCATCATGACTGGCTACGAGCAGTACTTC	CAIMTGYEQYF
.	many	TRBV11-2	TRBJ1-2	TGTGCCAGCAGCTTAGATCCGGGACCCTTCTCTGGCTACACCTTC	CASSLDPGPFSGYTF
.	few	TRBV30	TRBJ1-1	TGTGCCTGGAGTGTACGACAGATCGCCGAAGCTTTCTTT	CAWSVRQIAEAFF
.	many	TRBV20-1	TRBJ1-2	TGCAGTGCTCGGGACGGCTCTAACTATGGCTACACCTTC	CSARDGSNYGYTF
TRBD2	many	TRBV11-3	TRBJ2-1	TGTGCCAGCAGCTTAATTGCAGCGGGAGGCCAGGGAGAGCAGTTCTTC	CASSLIAAGGQGEQFF
TRBD2	.	TRBV20-1	TRBJ2-3	TGCAGTGCTACCCTACTTAGCGGGAGTGCAGATACGCAGTATTTT	CSATLLSGSADTQYF
.	few	TRBV29-1	TRBJ2-7	TGCAGCGTAACTTCCTTAGCATCCGAGCAGTACTTC	CSVTSLASEQYF
TRBD2	few	TRBV5-1	TRBJ2-7	TGCGCCAGCAGCTTGAGCGGGAGGAGGTCCTACGAGCAGTACTTC	CASSLSGRRSYEQYF
.	.	TRBV6-1	TRBJ2-3	TGTGCCAGCAGGGGGTGGGGGGCCTTGAGCACAGATACGCAGTATTTT	CASRGWGALSTDTQYF
.	many	TRBV12-3/TRBV12-4	TRBJ1-4	TGTGCCAGCAGTCCTTCGCCCGAAAAACTGTTTTTT	CASSPSPEKLFF
.	.	TRBV3-1	TRBJ2-3	TGTGCCAGCAGCCAGTTACTAGGGGGTAGCACAGATACGCAGTATTTT	CASSQLLGGSTDTQYF
TRBD1	many	TRBV9	TRBJ2-7	TGTGCCAGCAGCCAAGGGGACAGGGACTCCTACGAGCAGTACTTC	CASSQGDRDSYEQYF
.	many	TRBV4-3	TRBJ2-1	TGCGCCAGCAGCCAAGATAGGGGTGAGCAGTTCTTC	CASSQDRGEQFF
.	many	TRBV9	TRBJ2-5	TGTGCCAGCAGCGCTCGGACATCTCAAGAGACCCAGTACTTC	CASSARTSQETQYF
TRBD1	many	TRBV3-1	TRBJ2-6	TGTGCCAGCAGCCCGTGGACAGGGTCTGGGGCCAACGTCCTGACTTTC	CASSPWTGSGANVLTF
TRBD1	many	TRBV5-1	TRBJ1-1	TGCGCCAGCAGCTTGGATCCGGGACAGGAAGCTTTCTTT	CASSLDPGQEAFF
.	few	TRBV7-6	TRBJ1-2	TGTGCCAGCAGTGGGGCCCTTAACTATGGCTACACCTTC	CASSGALNYGYTF
TRBD1	many	TRBV12-3/TRBV12-4	TRBJ1-1	TGTGCCAGCAGTACAGGGGTGAACACTGAAGCTTTCTTT	CASSTGVNTEAFF
.	many	TRBV4-2	TRBJ2-3	TGTGCCAGCAGCCACCCCGACAGCCCACCAGATACGCAGTATTTT	CASSHPDSPPDTQYF
.	many	TRBV6-1	TRBJ1-3	TGTGCCACCCTCGAGAGCTCTGGAAACACCATATATTTT	CATLESSGNTIYF
.	few	TRBV6-6	TRBJ1-2	TGTGCCAGCAGTTTCCCACAGGAGGCTAACTATGGCTACACCTTC	CASSFPQEANYGYTF
.	.	TRBV28	TRBJ2-3	TGTGCCAGCAGGATTGGGGGGGCCCGAACAGATACGCAGTATTTT	CASRIGGARTDTQYF
TRBD2	.	TRBV11-2	TRBJ2-1	TGTGCCAGCAGCTTATTGGCGGGGGGGCTCTATGAGCAGTTCTTC	CASSLLAGGLYEQFF
TRBD1	many	TRBV4-1	TRBJ1-1	TGCGCCAGCAGCCGTGGGACAGACGAAGCTTTCTTT	CASSRGTDEAFF
.	.	TRBV3-1	TRBJ2-4	TGTGCCAGCAGCCAAGGCTTAGGGCTGGCCAAAAACATTCAGTACTTC	CASSQGLGLAKNIQYF
TRBD1	.	TRBV7-2	TRBJ2-1	TGTGCCAGCAGCTTTACCCGGGACAGGGTAAATGAGCAGTTCTTC	CASSFTRDRVNEQFF
.	.	TRBV6-1	TRBJ1-6	TGTGCCAGCAGTGGGGAACGTCTACCCCTCCACTTT	CASSGERLPLHF
.	.	TRBV2	TRBJ2-5	TGTGCCAGCAGTCCCCTGGGGGTCGAGACCCAGTACTTC	CASSPLGVETQYF
.	few	TRBV5-4	TRBJ2-2	TGTGCCAGCAGCTTGTCCGACACCGGGGAGCTGTTTTTT	CASSLSDTGELFF
.	few	TRBV12-3/TRBV12-4	TRBJ1-1	TGTGCCAGCAGTCCTTCTTCGGGGGGCCGGACTGAAGCTTTCTTT	CASSPSSGGRTEAFF
.	many	TRBV27	TRBJ1-2	TGTGCCAGCAAAGGGGGGGGACGGACCGCCGCTAACTATGGCTACACCTTC	CASKGGGRTAANYGYTF
.	many	TRBV20-1	TRBJ1-6	TGCAGTGCTAGCGATCAACTGGTGGATTCACCCCTCCACTTT	CSASDQLVDSPLHF
.	.	TRBV27	TRBJ1-6	TGTGCCAGCAGTTCCTCCGGGACGGAAGCATATTCACCCCTCCACTTT	CASSSSGTEAYSPLHF
.	few	TRBV4-1	TRBJ1-5	TGCGCCAGCAGCCAAGTAGAGGGGGAGGGCAATCAGCCCCAGCATTTT	CASSQVEGEGNQPQHF
TRBD1	few	TRBV6-6	TRBJ2-5	TGTGCCAGCAGTTACCCGGGGACAGCGCAAGAGACCCAGTACTTC	CASSYPGTAQETQYF
TRBD2	many	TRBV11-2	TRBJ2-1	TGTGCCAGCAGAAATCCGGGACTAGCGGTAAATGAGCAGTTCTTC	CASRNPGLAVNEQFF
.	many	TRBV28	TRBJ1-2	TGTGCCAGCAGTTTATCCAGGCATGGCTACACCTTC	CASSLSRHGYTF
TRBD2	few	TRBV13	TRBJ2-3	TGTGCCAGCAGCCCCACCCCTAGCGGGGAAAGCACAGATACGCAGTATTTT	CASSPTPSGESTDTQYF